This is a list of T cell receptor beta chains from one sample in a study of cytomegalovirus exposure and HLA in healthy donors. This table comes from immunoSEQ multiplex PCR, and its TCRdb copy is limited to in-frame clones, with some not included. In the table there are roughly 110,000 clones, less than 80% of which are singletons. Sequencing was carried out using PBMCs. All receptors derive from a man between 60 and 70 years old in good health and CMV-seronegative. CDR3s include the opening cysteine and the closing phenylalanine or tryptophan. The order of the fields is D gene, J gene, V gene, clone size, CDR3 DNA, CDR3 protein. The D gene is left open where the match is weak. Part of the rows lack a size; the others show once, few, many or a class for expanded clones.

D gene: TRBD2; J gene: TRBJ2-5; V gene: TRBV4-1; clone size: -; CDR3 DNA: TGCGCCAGCAGCCAAGATAGCGGGGGGGCCGGAGAGACCCAGTACTTC; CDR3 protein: CASSQDSGGAGETQYF
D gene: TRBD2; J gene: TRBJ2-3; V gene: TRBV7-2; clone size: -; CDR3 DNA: TGTGCCAGCAGCTTAGTAGCGGGGGTCACAGATACGCAGTATTTT; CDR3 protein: CASSLVAGVTDTQYF
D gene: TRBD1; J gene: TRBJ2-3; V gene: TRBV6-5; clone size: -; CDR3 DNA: TGTGCCAGCAGTTCAGGGGGCGCGGTAGGTCCCGATACGCAGTATTTT; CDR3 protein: CASSSGGAVGPDTQYF
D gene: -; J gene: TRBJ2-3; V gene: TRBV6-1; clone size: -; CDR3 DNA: TGTGCCAGCAGTGATCAACCGGGCACAGATACGCAGTATTTT; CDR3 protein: CASSDQPGTDTQYF
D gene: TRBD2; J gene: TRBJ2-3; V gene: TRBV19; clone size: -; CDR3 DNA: TGTGCCAGTAGACTAGCGGGGGGGAACACAGATACGCAGTATTTT; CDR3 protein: CASRLAGGNTDTQYF
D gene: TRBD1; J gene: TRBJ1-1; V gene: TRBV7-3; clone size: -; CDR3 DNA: TGTGCCAGCAGCCGGCAGGGGGACACTGAAGCTTTCTTT; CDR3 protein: CASSRQGDTEAFF
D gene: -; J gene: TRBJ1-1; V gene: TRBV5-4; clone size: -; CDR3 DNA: TGTGCCAGCAGCTTGGTTGGAGGCTACACTGAAGCTTTCTTT; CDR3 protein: CASSLVGGYTEAFF
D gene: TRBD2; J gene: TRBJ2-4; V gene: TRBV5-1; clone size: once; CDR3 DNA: TGCGCCAGCAGCCCCCAGTCGGGAGGAGCCAAAAACATTCAGTACTTC; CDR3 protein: CASSPQSGGAKNIQYF
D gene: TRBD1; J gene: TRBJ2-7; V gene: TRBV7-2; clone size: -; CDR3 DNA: TGTGCCAGCAGCTTAGCTACCGGGACAGGCTCTTACGAGCAGTACTTC; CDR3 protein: CASSLATGTGSYEQYF
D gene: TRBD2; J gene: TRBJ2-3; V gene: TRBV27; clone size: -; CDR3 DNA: TGTGCCAGCAGTTTATTCGGGGGGGGGTCCACAGATACGCAGTATTTT; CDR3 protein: CASSLFGGGSTDTQYF
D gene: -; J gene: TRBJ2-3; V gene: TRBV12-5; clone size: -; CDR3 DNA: TGTGCTAGTGGTTTGGTGCGGGGAGGAGTCACAGATACGCAGTATTTT; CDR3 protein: CASGLVRGGVTDTQYF
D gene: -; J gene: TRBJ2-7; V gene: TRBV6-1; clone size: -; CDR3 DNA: TGTGCCAGCAGTGAACAGGGTACCCTCTACGAGCAGTACTTC; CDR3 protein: CASSEQGTLYEQYF
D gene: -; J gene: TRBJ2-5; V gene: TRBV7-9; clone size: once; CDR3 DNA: TGTGCCAGCAGCCCTGGAGCCCTCATTGAGGAGACCCAGTACTTC; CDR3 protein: CASSPGALIEETQYF
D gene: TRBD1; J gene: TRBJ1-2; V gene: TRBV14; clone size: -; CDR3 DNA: TGTGCCAGCAGCCAGTACAGGGGGTTAAACTATGGCTACACCTTC; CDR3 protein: CASSQYRGLNYGYTF
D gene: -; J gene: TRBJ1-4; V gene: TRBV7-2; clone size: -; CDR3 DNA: TGTGCCAGCAGCCCGGAGAGTCTAAAACTGTTTTTT; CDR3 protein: CASSPESLKLFF
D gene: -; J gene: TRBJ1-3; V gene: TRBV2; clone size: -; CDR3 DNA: TGTGCCAGCGCGGCGAGATCTGGAAACACCATATATTTT; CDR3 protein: CASAARSGNTIYF
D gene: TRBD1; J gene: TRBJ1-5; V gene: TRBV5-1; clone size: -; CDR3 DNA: TGCGCCAGCAGCCCGGGGACAGCCTATAGCAATCAGCCCCAGCATTTT; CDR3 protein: CASSPGTAYSNQPQHF
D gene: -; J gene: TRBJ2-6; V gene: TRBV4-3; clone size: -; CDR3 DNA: TGCGCCAGCAGCCAAGATCTCCGTGGGGCCAACGTCCTGACTTTC; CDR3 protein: CASSQDLRGANVLTF
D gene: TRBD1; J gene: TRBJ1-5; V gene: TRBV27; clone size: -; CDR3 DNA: TGTGCCAGCAGAGGACAGGGGACGCAGCCCCAGCATTTT; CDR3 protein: CASRGQGTQPQHF
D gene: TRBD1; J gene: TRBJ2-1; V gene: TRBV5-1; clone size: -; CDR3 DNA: TGCGCCAGCAGCCTGGGGACGACAGGGAATGAGCAGTTCTTC; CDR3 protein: CASSLGTTGNEQFF
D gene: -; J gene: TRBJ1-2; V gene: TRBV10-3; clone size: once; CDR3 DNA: TGTGCCATCAGTGACCAGGACACCCGGTTGAGCTACACCTTC; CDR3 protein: CAISDQDTRLSYTF